A selection of T cell receptor beta chains follows, all from one sample in a study of identical twins. TCRdb reprocessed the 5' RACE reads with MiXCR, giving one entry per CDR3 protein. The sample carries around 230,000 distinct CDR3 sequences, 5.5% to 7.5% recorded once. This sample also appeared in a second study, on T cells expressing NK-cell markers.

What was sequenced was CD8+ T cells sorted from blood. These receptors all come from a young woman in good health. Both conserved end residues are part of each CDR3. A D gene is named only where the DNA matches it firmly. Some rows mark clone size as missing; the rest say once, few, many or name a class of expanded clone.

v_call: TRBV20-1; j_call: TRBJ2-5; clone_size: .; d_call: .; cdr3_aa: CSALVPGLLETQYF; cdr3_nt: TGCAGTGCTCTCGTTCCGGGACTTTTAGAGACCCAGTACTTC
v_call: TRBV5-4; j_call: TRBJ2-5; clone_size: few; d_call: TRBD2; cdr3_aa: CASSLVTSGSETQYF; cdr3_nt: TGTGCCAGCAGCTTGGTAACTAGCGGGTCGGAGACCCAGTACTTC
v_call: TRBV12-3/TRBV12-4; j_call: TRBJ1-1; clone_size: few; d_call: .; cdr3_aa: CASSFTPGGPMNTEAFF; cdr3_nt: TGTGCCAGCAGTTTTACCCCGGGGGGGCCAATGAACACTGAAGCTTTCTTT
v_call: TRBV4-3; j_call: TRBJ2-1; clone_size: few; d_call: .; cdr3_aa: CASSHRSLAITGNEQFF; cdr3_nt: TGCGCCAGCAGCCACCGATCGCTAGCGATCACCGGCAATGAGCAGTTCTTC
v_call: TRBV7-8; j_call: TRBJ2-1; clone_size: .; d_call: TRBD2; cdr3_aa: CASSPAGLAGSTQFF; cdr3_nt: TGTGCCAGCAGCCCGGCGGGACTAGCGGGAAGTACGCAGTTCTTC
v_call: TRBV3-1; j_call: TRBJ2-3; clone_size: .; d_call: TRBD2; cdr3_aa: CASSEGGYDTDTQYF; cdr3_nt: TGTGCCAGCAGCGAGGGAGGGTACGACACAGATACGCAGTATTTT
v_call: TRBV6-4; j_call: TRBJ2-1; clone_size: many; d_call: .; cdr3_aa: CASSDSSRGSYNEQFF; cdr3_nt: TGTGCCAGCAGTGACTCGAGTCGGGGCTCCTACAATGAGCAGTTCTTC
v_call: TRBV11-2; j_call: TRBJ2-1; clone_size: many; d_call: .; cdr3_aa: CASSPPGWEQFF; cdr3_nt: TGTGCCAGCAGCCCTCCCGGGTGGGAGCAGTTCTTC
v_call: TRBV29-1; j_call: TRBJ2-3; clone_size: .; d_call: TRBD2; cdr3_aa: CSPGLADTDTQYF; cdr3_nt: TGCAGCCCGGGACTAGCGGACACAGATACGCAGTATTTT
v_call: TRBV7-9; j_call: TRBJ2-7; clone_size: few; d_call: TRBD1; cdr3_aa: CASSLLIGTGYYEQYF; cdr3_nt: TGTGCCAGCAGCTTATTAATAGGGACAGGGTACTACGAGCAGTACTTC
v_call: TRBV3-1; j_call: TRBJ2-1; clone_size: .; d_call: TRBD1; cdr3_aa: CASSLRQGALNEQFF; cdr3_nt: TGTGCCAGCAGCCTTCGACAGGGGGCCCTAAATGAGCAGTTCTTC
v_call: TRBV29-1; j_call: TRBJ1-2; clone_size: few; d_call: .; cdr3_aa: CSVSPPDFYGYTF; cdr3_nt: TGCAGCGTTTCCCCCCCCGACTTCTACGGCTACACCTTC
v_call: TRBV7-2; j_call: TRBJ2-4; clone_size: many; d_call: TRBD2; cdr3_aa: CASSLVLAGGIQYF; cdr3_nt: TGTGCCAGCAGCTTAGTGCTAGCGGGGGGCATTCAGTACTTC
v_call: TRBV6-6; j_call: TRBJ1-1; clone_size: few; d_call: .; cdr3_aa: CASSPTDKPEAFF; cdr3_nt: TGTGCCAGCAGTCCGACAGACAAGCCTGAAGCTTTCTTT
v_call: TRBV3-1; j_call: TRBJ2-7; clone_size: few; d_call: .; cdr3_aa: CASSQEAWLEQYF; cdr3_nt: TGTGCCAGCAGCCAAGAAGCCTGGCTGGAGCAGTACTTC
v_call: TRBV12-3/TRBV12-4; j_call: TRBJ2-5; clone_size: few; d_call: .; cdr3_aa: CASSSFSKQETQYF; cdr3_nt: TGTGCCAGCAGTTCATTCAGCAAGCAGGAGACCCAGTACTTC
v_call: TRBV5-1; j_call: TRBJ2-7; clone_size: many; d_call: TRBD2; cdr3_aa: CASRQGLAGSYEQYF; cdr3_nt: TGCGCCAGCAGGCAGGGACTAGCGGGTTCCTACGAGCAGTACTTC
v_call: TRBV7-9; j_call: TRBJ2-5; clone_size: many; d_call: .; cdr3_aa: CASSPGVKETQYF; cdr3_nt: TGTGCCAGCAGCCCAGGGGTCAAAGAGACCCAGTACTTC
v_call: TRBV7-9; j_call: TRBJ2-7; clone_size: few; d_call: TRBD2; cdr3_aa: CASSAGLAGEEQYF; cdr3_nt: TGTGCCAGCAGCGCGGGACTAGCGGGGGAGGAGCAGTACTTC
v_call: TRBV6-1; j_call: TRBJ2-7; clone_size: .; d_call: TRBD2; cdr3_aa: CASSGDGGSYEQYF; cdr3_nt: TGTGCCAGCAGTGGGGACGGGGGGTCCTACGAGCAGTACTTC
v_call: TRBV20-1; j_call: TRBJ1-2; clone_size: few; d_call: .; cdr3_aa: CSARDGTTRGYTF; cdr3_nt: TGCAGTGCTAGAGATGGAACCACGAGGGGCTACACCTTC
v_call: TRBV7-8; j_call: TRBJ2-3; clone_size: few; d_call: TRBD2; cdr3_aa: CASSYRLAGGDTQYF; cdr3_nt: TGTGCCAGCAGCTACAGACTAGCGGGAGGCGATACGCAGTATTTT
v_call: TRBV27; j_call: TRBJ2-3; clone_size: many; d_call: TRBD1; cdr3_aa: CASSSQGALTDTQYF; cdr3_nt: TGTGCCAGCAGTTCACAGGGGGCGCTTACAGATACGCAGTATTTT
v_call: TRBV9; j_call: TRBJ2-2; clone_size: .; d_call: .; cdr3_aa: CASSVVGGAGELFF; cdr3_nt: TGTGCCAGCAGCGTAGTAGGGGGAGCCGGGGAGCTGTTTTTT
v_call: TRBV7-9; j_call: TRBJ2-1; clone_size: few; d_call: TRBD2; cdr3_aa: CASSGETSGNHNEQFF; cdr3_nt: TGTGCCAGCAGCGGTGAGACTAGCGGGAACCACAATGAGCAGTTCTTC
v_call: TRBV5-1; j_call: TRBJ1-5; clone_size: many; d_call: .; cdr3_aa: CASSLAGRRNQPQHF; cdr3_nt: TGCGCCAGCAGCTTGGCCGGTAGGCGCAATCAGCCCCAGCATTTT
v_call: TRBV7-9; j_call: TRBJ2-7; clone_size: many; d_call: TRBD2; cdr3_aa: CASSSTLAGGLYEQYF; cdr3_nt: TGTGCCAGCAGCTCTACCTTAGCGGGAGGGCTCTACGAGCAGTACTTC
v_call: TRBV29-1; j_call: TRBJ1-3; clone_size: .; d_call: .; cdr3_aa: CSVYSGNTIYF; cdr3_nt: TGCAGCGTATACTCTGGAAACACCATATATTTT
v_call: TRBV7-9; j_call: TRBJ2-3; clone_size: many; d_call: TRBD2; cdr3_aa: CASSLTSGSTDTQYF; cdr3_nt: TGTGCCAGCAGCTTGACTAGCGGGAGCACAGATACGCAGTATTTT
v_call: TRBV20-1; j_call: TRBJ2-5; clone_size: few; d_call: .; cdr3_aa: CSARDLGDPRQETQYF; cdr3_nt: TGCAGTGCTAGAGATCTGGGGGATCCCCGGCAAGAGACCCAGTACTTC
v_call: TRBV20-1; j_call: TRBJ2-2; clone_size: few; d_call: .; cdr3_aa: CSATPGYGELFF; cdr3_nt: TGCAGTGCTACGCCAGGTTACGGGGAGCTGTTTTTT
v_call: TRBV4-1; j_call: TRBJ2-2; clone_size: few; d_call: .; cdr3_aa: CASSQTSGSGELFF; cdr3_nt: TGCGCCAGCAGCCAGACCTCGGGTTCCGGGGAGCTGTTTTTT
v_call: TRBV15; j_call: TRBJ1-2; clone_size: .; d_call: .; cdr3_aa: CATSSGLWGYTF; cdr3_nt: TGTGCCACCAGCAGTGGGTTGTGGGGCTACACCTTC
v_call: TRBV6-2/TRBV6-3; j_call: TRBJ2-1; clone_size: few; d_call: .; cdr3_aa: CASSWARGPFNEQFF; cdr3_nt: TGTGCCAGCAGTTGGGCTCGTGGACCCTTCAATGAGCAGTTCTTC
v_call: TRBV11-3; j_call: TRBJ2-2; clone_size: .; d_call: TRBD2; cdr3_aa: CASSLRKAGAGELFF; cdr3_nt: TGTGCCAGCAGCCTCAGGAAGGCGGGAGCCGGGGAGCTGTTTTTT
v_call: TRBV11-2; j_call: TRBJ1-1; clone_size: few; d_call: .; cdr3_aa: CASSLDLGAALNTEAFF; cdr3_nt: TGTGCCAGCAGCTTAGATCTGGGGGCAGCTCTGAACACTGAAGCTTTCTTT
v_call: TRBV4-1; j_call: TRBJ2-3; clone_size: few; d_call: TRBD2; cdr3_aa: CASSQAPPGGGTQDTQYF; cdr3_nt: TGCGCCAGCAGCCAGGCTCCCCCGGGCGGGGGTACGCAGGATACGCAGTATTTT
v_call: TRBV7-9; j_call: TRBJ2-5; clone_size: many; d_call: .; cdr3_aa: CASSLVRATQETQYF; cdr3_nt: TGTGCCAGCAGCTTAGTACGGGCCACACAAGAGACCCAGTACTTC
v_call: TRBV11-2; j_call: TRBJ2-1; clone_size: .; d_call: TRBD2; cdr3_aa: CASSLGLAGRSSYNEQFF; cdr3_nt: TGTGCCAGCAGCTTGGGACTAGCAGGGCGGAGCTCCTACAATGAGCAGTTCTTC
v_call: TRBV15; j_call: TRBJ1-2; clone_size: many; d_call: TRBD1; cdr3_aa: CATSRDGTGLTF; cdr3_nt: TGTGCCACCAGTAGGGATGGGACAGGGCTCACCTTC
v_call: TRBV3-1; j_call: TRBJ2-1; clone_size: many; d_call: .; cdr3_aa: CASSQATDKEQFF; cdr3_nt: TGTGCCAGCAGCCAAGCGACCGACAAGGAGCAGTTCTTC
v_call: TRBV12-5; j_call: TRBJ2-4; clone_size: few; d_call: .; cdr3_aa: CASATHGGIFPNIQYF; cdr3_nt: TGTGCTAGTGCCACTCATGGGGGTATTTTCCCAAACATTCAGTACTTC
v_call: TRBV6-2/TRBV6-3; j_call: TRBJ2-5; clone_size: few; d_call: .; cdr3_aa: CASTLYVGETQYF; cdr3_nt: TGTGCCAGCACCCTCTATGTAGGAGAGACCCAGTACTTC
v_call: TRBV7-9; j_call: TRBJ2-2; clone_size: .; d_call: .; cdr3_aa: CASSKETGELFF; cdr3_nt: TGTGCCAGCAGTAAGGAAACCGGGGAGCTGTTTTTT
v_call: TRBV4-3; j_call: TRBJ2-1; clone_size: .; d_call: TRBD2; cdr3_aa: CASSRRLAGGTHNEQFF; cdr3_nt: TGCGCCAGCAGCCGCAGACTAGCGGGAGGTACCCACAATGAGCAGTTCTTC
v_call: TRBV19; j_call: TRBJ2-7; clone_size: .; d_call: TRBD1; cdr3_aa: CASSSTGAAAWEQYF; cdr3_nt: TGTGCCAGTAGTTCGACAGGGGCGGCGGCTTGGGAGCAGTACTTC
v_call: TRBV12-3/TRBV12-4; j_call: TRBJ1-1; clone_size: few; d_call: .; cdr3_aa: CASSHSTGTEAFF; cdr3_nt: TGTGCCAGCAGTCACTCTACCGGGACTGAAGCTTTCTTT
v_call: TRBV11-2; j_call: TRBJ2-1; clone_size: many; d_call: TRBD2; cdr3_aa: CASSLLTSGAYNEQFF; cdr3_nt: TGTGCCAGCAGCTTACTAACTAGCGGGGCCTACAATGAGCAGTTCTTC
v_call: TRBV12-3/TRBV12-4; j_call: TRBJ2-3; clone_size: many; d_call: .; cdr3_aa: CASSPRTTTDTQYF; cdr3_nt: TGTGCCAGCAGCCCCCGGACTACCACAGATACGCAGTATTTT
v_call: TRBV30; j_call: TRBJ2-3; clone_size: few; d_call: TRBD2; cdr3_aa: CAFGGADTQYF; cdr3_nt: TGTGCCTTTGGGGGGGCAGATACGCAGTATTTT
v_call: TRBV7-6; j_call: TRBJ1-4; clone_size: .; d_call: TRBD1; cdr3_aa: CASSSGQGGLEEKLFF; cdr3_nt: TGTGCCAGCAGCTCCGGACAGGGGGGTTTAGAGGAAAAACTGTTTTTT